A selection of T cell receptor beta chains follows, all from one sample in a study of T cell responses to AZD1222 COVID-19 vaccine. The repertoire was sequenced with immunoSEQ multiplex PCR; TCRdb's copy has only in-frame clones and lacks some. The data hold about 150,000 clones, with approximately 92% observed a single time. The sample consisted of peripheral blood, taken 28 days after the second AZD1222 dose. The receptors come from an adult who received the AZD1222 COVID-19 vaccine. The CDR3 runs from the conserved cysteine through the conserved F or W. The D gene is left open where the match is weak. Only part of the rows carry a size: once, few, many, or a class if the clone is expanded.

j_call,v_call,clone_size,d_call,cdr3_nt,cdr3_aa
TRBJ1-5,TRBV12-5,NA,NA,TGTGCTAGTGGTTTGGCGGGGGGACAGCCCCAGCATTTT,CASGLAGGQPQHF
TRBJ1-4,TRBV11-3,NA,NA,TGTGCCACCCAGGGATTGGGTGAAAAACTGTTTTTT,CATQGLGEKLFF
TRBJ1-6,TRBV30,NA,NA,TGTGCCTGCCGAGGCGAACCCGGTCAGGGGCAGGGTTCACCCCTCCACTTT,CACRGEPGQGQGSPLHF
TRBJ1-5,TRBV19,NA,TRBD1,TGTGCCAGTAGTATGACAGGGCGGGGGCAGCCCCAGCATTTT,CASSMTGRGQPQHF
TRBJ1-5,TRBV4-3,NA,NA,TGCGCCAGCAGCCAAGATTATAATCAGCCCCAGCATTTT,CASSQDYNQPQHF
TRBJ2-7,TRBV5-1,NA,TRBD1,TGCGCCAGCAGCTTGCCAGGGGGCTTCTACGAGCAGTACTTC,CASSLPGGFYEQYF
TRBJ2-1,TRBV29-1,NA,TRBD2,TGCAGCGCCGGGGGGGGAGTATCCTACAATGAGCAGTTCTTC,CSAGGGVSYNEQFF
TRBJ1-1,TRBV6-5,NA,NA,TGTGCCAGCAGTCCCTTAAGAGGAACTGAAGCTTTCTTT,CASSPLRGTEAFF
TRBJ1-6,TRBV2,NA,TRBD1,TGTGCCAGCAAGGACAGGGCCAGCTCCTATAATTCACCCCTCCACTTT,CASKDRASSYNSPLHF
TRBJ1-1,TRBV3-1/TRBV3-2,NA,NA,TGTGCCAGCAGCAAACAGAACGTGAACACTGAAGCTTTCTTT,CASSKQNVNTEAFF
TRBJ2-5,TRBV6-5,NA,TRBD2,TGTGCCAGCAGTCAACTAGCGGGGGGAAAGACCCAGTACTTC,CASSQLAGGKTQYF
TRBJ2-7,TRBV30,NA,NA,TGTGCCTGTGTTTCACGGGACACCAACTACGAGCAGTACTTC,CACVSRDTNYEQYF
TRBJ2-5,TRBV5-8,once,NA,TGTGCCAGCAGTTCATCCCGGGACTCCAGGTACCAAGAGACCCAGTACTTC,CASSSSRDSRYQETQYF
TRBJ1-2,TRBV25-1,once,TRBD1,TGTGCCAGCAGTGCGAGACAGGGTGGGGACTATGGCTACACCTTC,CASSARQGGDYGYTF
TRBJ2-1,TRBV6-6,NA,NA,TGTGCCAGCAGTTTCAATTCCGGGACCAATAAGAATGAGCAGTTCTTC,CASSFNSGTNKNEQFF
TRBJ1-4,TRBV18,NA,TRBD1,TGTGCCAGCTCACCGAGGACAGGGGGCGACCTGTTTTTT,CASSPRTGGDLFF
TRBJ2-1,TRBV6-5,NA,NA,TGTGCCAGCAGTTACTCGAACTTTCAGGCCAATGAGCAGTTCTTC,CASSYSNFQANEQFF
TRBJ2-3,TRBV24-1,NA,NA,TGTGCCACCAGTGATCCAACTCGGGCCCAGGGATACGCTGCAGATACGCAGTATTTT,CATSDPTRAQGYAADTQYF